This entry describes one TCR beta chain. Only in-frame clones appear in the TCRdb table, and some are missing; sequencing was by immunoSEQ multiplex PCR. The sample carries around 460,000 clones, about 90% recorded once. CDR1 and CDR2 from the germline V gene are SNHLY and FYNNEI. CDR3 length: 14 residues. J was trimmed by 4 bases and V by 7 bases; bases with no gene match: 6. These data come from a study of blood T cell repertoires in COVID-19. This TCR was sampled from a man between 18 and 29 years old with COVID-19, enrolled during active disease. This sequence joins TRBV2 and TRBJ2-2; 7 bases are a match to TRBD1. Material for sequencing was peripheral blood. The CDR3 region has the DNA TGTGCCAGCATTTTACAGGGGCGCACCGGGGAGCTGTTTTTT. It translates to CASILQGRTGELFF.